The next 20 T cell receptor beta chains were all read from a single sample in a study of human T cells and chemical hapten exposure. Indicated time point: pre-sensitization, week 0. The sample's treatment: therapeutic diphenylcyclopropenone sensitization with weekly scalp DPC. TCRdb re-called the RACE reads through MiXCR, storing one row per CDR3 protein. The table lists roughly 380,000 distinct CDR3 sequences, 4% to 6% of them singletons. This sample comprised whole blood, obtained in connection with sensitization to the hapten diphenylcyclopropenone (DPC). These receptors originate from a woman between 50 and 59 years old with alopecia areata. Some clones in this sample may be carry-over from other donors' samples.

The CDR3 is CASSEYGEQYF. The DNA for the CDR3 is TGTGCCAGCAGTGAATATGGCGAGCAGTACTTC. The rearrangement uses TRBV25-1 and TRBJ2-7; D remains unclear. The CDR3 loop spans 11 amino acids. V lost 0 bases to trimming and J lost 6 bases, with 3 bases between them. Germline V lookup: CDR1 MGHDK, CDR2 SYGVNS.

The table lists this clonotype with a few counts. This chain joins TRBV6-6 and TRBJ1-2; a weak D match, TRBD1 (5 bases). With 5 bases removed from V and 6 bases from J, the gap between germline ends came to 22 bases. The CDR3 has 16 amino acids. Germline V CDR1 and CDR2: MNHNY, SVGAGI (reference sequence). The DNA of the CDR3 is TGTGCCAGCAGTCCTTTAGACGAGACAGATGAGAATGGCTACACCTTC. Its translation is CASSPLDETDENGYTF.

At least ten counts were recorded for this clonotype. This sequence joins TRBV6-2 or TRBV6-3 and TRBJ1-1, with TRBD1 matching 9 bases. V shed 6 bases, J shed 11 bases, and the junction held 7 bases outside the gene matches. Germline V gene data show CDR1 as MNHEY and CDR2 as SVGEGT. The CDR3 consists of 12 residues. CDR3 DNA sequence: TGTGCCAGCAGCCACGACAGGGGGTTTGCTTTCTTT. This encodes CASSHDRGFAFF.

This clonotype was recorded many times. This sequence joins TRBV27 and TRBJ1-2, with TRBD1 as a possible D gene (5 bases). The CDR3 covers 14 residues. In germline, CDR1 is MNHEY, CDR2 SMNVEV (reference sequence). V was cut by 0 bases and J by 8 bases, with 13 bases left in between. CDR3 residues: CASSLSGGALGYTF. For the CDR3, the DNA is TGTGCCAGCAGTTTATCCGGCGGGGCTCTCGGCTACACCTTC.

This clonotype has just a few counts. This may stem from a read error, because a much larger clone lies one nucleotide away. V and J are TRBV12-3 or TRBV12-4 and TRBJ1-1; 7 bases agree with TRBD1. Trimming took 6 bases from V and 6 from J; bases not matched to a gene: 4. This CDR3 spans 12 amino acids. CDR3 bases: TGTGCCAGCAGCCCACAGGGGTCTGAAGCTTTCTTT. Its protein product is CASSPQGSEAFF.

This clonotype was picked up many times. The rearrangement links TRBV5-6 to TRBJ2-3; 7 bases are shared with TRBD2. The CDR3 extends over 16 amino acids. Looked up from germline, CDR1 is SGHDT and CDR2 is YYEEEE. The V and J ends lost 0 bases and 1 base, in that order; junction bases with no gene match: 5. This chain's CDR3 is CASSLVPSGGTDTQYF. CDR3 sequence (DNA): TGTGCCAGCAGCTTGGTGCCTAGCGGAGGCACAGATACGCAGTATTTT.

This clonotype was recorded a few times. This chain connects TRBV7-9 to TRBJ1-3, with D unresolved. Germline CDR1 SEHNR, CDR2 FQNEAQ (reference sequence). The CDR3 is made up of 14 amino acids. V was trimmed by 5 bases and J by 0 bases, leaving 8 bases between them. The CDR3 bases are TGTGCCAGCAGCCGCTTTAGCTCTGGAAACACCATATATTTT. Encoded protein: CASSRFSSGNTIYF.

This clonotype has ten or more counts. The J gene is TRBJ2-1, the V gene TRBV10-3, with TRBD1 matching over 10 bases. CDR1 and CDR2 from the germline V gene are ENHRY and SYGVKD. CDR3 length: 16 amino acids. V gave up 8 bases and J gave up 6 bases; unmatched junction bases: 13. CDR3 amino acids: CAIAYHPGQGTNEQFF. The DNA for the CDR3 is TGTGCCATCGCCTATCACCCGGGACAGGGGACCAATGAGCAGTTCTTC.

Ten or more counts support this clonotype. This chain joins TRBV7-2 and TRBJ1-5; D not resolved. Germline V gives CDR1 SGHTA, CDR2 FQGNSA. Trimming took off 2 bases at V and 5 bases at J, with 10 bases between the two ends. The CDR3 length is 14 residues. The CDR3 here is CASSLQASYQPQHF. The CDR3 DNA reads TGTGCCAGCAGCTTACAGGCCAGCTATCAGCCCCAGCATTTT. Together with reference TRBV7-2 and TRBJ1-5, the CDR3 gives the full variable domain: GAGVSQSPSNKVTEKGKDVELRCDPISGHTALYWYRQSLGQGLEFLIYFQGNSAPDKSGLPSDRFSAERTGGSVSTLTIQRTQQEDSAVYLCASSLQASYQPQHFGDGTRLSIL.

This clonotype was observed at least ten times. DNA of the CDR3: TGTGCCAGCACCCCCCTGACAGGTATGAACACTGAAGCTTTCTTT. It translates to CASTPLTGMNTEAFF. The J gene is TRBJ1-1, the V gene TRBV28, with a possible D match to TRBD1 (6 bases). V was shortened by 7 bases and J by 0 bases, with 15 bases between the two germline ends. Germline assignment: CDR1 MDHEN and CDR2 SYDVKM. This CDR3 has 15 amino acids. The full variable domain, in which reference TRBV28 and TRBJ1-1 provide the parts outside the CDR3, is DVKVTQSSRYLVKRTGEKVFLECVQDMDHENMFWYRQDPGLGLRLIYFSYDVKMKEKGDIPEGYSVSREKKERFSLILESASTNQTSMYLCASTPLTGMNTEAFFGQGTRLTVV.

This clonotype was found a few times. The chain uses TRBV7-8 and TRBJ1-6, with a possible D match to TRBD1 (5 bases). The CDR3 spans 15 residues. Per germline, CDR1 SGHVS and CDR2 FQNEAQ. Trimming removed 5 bases at V and 2 bases at J, with 10 bases between. CDR3 protein: CASSPEGTYNSPLHF. DNA for the CDR3: TGTGCCAGCAGCCCGGAGGGGACCTATAATTCACCCCTCCACTTT.

Of note for this clonotype: A clone one base away is much larger, so this may be a read error. The J gene is TRBJ2-1, the V gene TRBV5-6, with TRBD1 matching over 9 bases. There are 15 residues in the CDR3. CDR1 is SGHDT and CDR2 is YYEEEE in the germline V gene. Losses at the gene ends were 6 bases for V and 2 bases for J; bases not matched to a gene: 6. The CDR3 region is CASTRDRATYNEQFF. The CDR3 coding sequence is TGTGCCAGCACCCGGGACAGGGCCACCTACAATGAGCAGTTCTTC.

This clonotype occurred many times. This chain joins TRBV28 and TRBJ1-1; tentatively, D is TRBD1 (6 bases). The CDR3 spans 14 residues. V was clipped by 1 base and J by 4 bases, with 10 bases between them. Germline V lookup: CDR1 MDHEN, CDR2 SYDVKM. The CDR3 bases are TGTGCCAGCAGTTTATACAGGGAGGTCACTGAAGCTTTCTTT. Amino acids: CASSLYREVTEAFF.

At least ten counts were recorded for this clonotype. The chain employs TRBV11-2 and TRBJ2-4; TRBD1 aligns across 8 bases. Germline V gene lookup returns CDR1 SGHAT and CDR2 FQNNGV. The CDR3 sequence is 16 residues long. The ends lost 6 bases at V and 0 bases at J; junction bases unmatched: 7. CDR3 DNA: TGTGCCAGCAGTCAAACCGGGACAGGAGCCAAAAACATTCAGTACTTC. Its translation: CASSQTGTGAKNIQYF.

This clonotype was seen ten or more times. V usage is TRBV12-3 or TRBV12-4 and J usage is TRBJ2-1, with 9 bases aligning to TRBD1. CDR3 length: 15 amino acids. V gave up 7 bases and J gave up 7 bases; unmatched junction bases: 11. In DNA, the CDR3 is TGTGCCAGCACGAGCCCGGGGACAGGGTGGAATGAGCAGTTCTTC. Residues: CASTSPGTGWNEQFF.

This clonotype appeared many times. The V call is TRBV29-1, the J call TRBJ2-1; perhaps TRBD2 as D (5 bases). Per germline, CDR1 SQVTM and CDR2 ANQGSEA. The CDR3 consists of 13 residues. Trimming pared 2 bases from V and 6 bases from J, leaving 11 bases between. CDR3 sequence reads: CSVESGAANEQFF. The CDR3 nucleotides read TGCAGCGTTGAATCAGGAGCGGCCAATGAGCAGTTCTTC.

This clonotype was recorded many times. V is TRBV12-3 or TRBV12-4 and J is TRBJ2-1; the D gene is possibly TRBD2 (6 bases). The CDR3 has 11 residues. Trimming shortened V by 8 bases and J by 8 bases, and 10 bases separated the two germline ends. The CDR3 loop reads CASRGGDEQFF. The CDR3 nucleotides read TGTGCCAGCCGAGGAGGGGATGAGCAGTTCTTC.

The rearrangement links TRBV20-1 to TRBJ2-7; maybe TRBD1 (5 bases). Germline loops: CDR1 DFQATT, CDR2 SNEGSKA (reference sequence). This CDR3 is 15 amino acids long. Trimming removed 5 bases from V and 3 bases from J, with 20 bases in between. Written as DNA, the CDR3 is TGCAGTGCTCGTCCCCTAGGGGCGGAAGACTACGAGCAGTACTTC. Its translation: CSARPLGAEDYEQYF.

The chain couples TRBV20-1 to TRBJ1-5; 10 bases are shared with TRBD1. This CDR3 region has 13 residues. CDR1 DFQATT and CDR2 SNEGSKA come from the germline V gene (reference sequence). The ends lost 6 bases at V and 7 bases at J; junction bases unmatched: 6. In DNA, the CDR3 is TGCAGTGCCGGGACAGGGGACCAGCAGCCCCAGCATTTT. It specifies CSAGTGDQQPQHF.

In its sample, this clonotype was seen many times. This chain joins TRBV29-1 and TRBJ2-7; the D call may be TRBD1 or TRBD2 (5 bases each). The V and J ends lost 6 bases and 6 bases respectively, with 15 bases between them. Per germline, CDR1 SQVTM and CDR2 ANQGSEA. The CDR3 is 12 amino acids. DNA for the CDR3: TGCAGCGTCACCGGGACCGCAGGCGAGCAGTACTTC. It is translated as CSVTGTAGEQYF.